The next 19 T cell receptor beta chains were all read from a single sample in a study of early T cells in non-severe SARS-CoV-2 infection. One entry per CDR3 protein, called by TCRdb with MiXCR from the 5' RACE reads. The table shows about 56,000 distinct CDR3 sequences, with around 15% occurring only once. This specimen consisted of whole blood, obtained at baseline. The receptors derive from an adult who was a healthcare worker with PCR-confirmed SARS-CoV-2 infection or an uninfected control (not recorded which).

This chain uses TRBV12-5 with TRBJ2-1, with D possibly TRBD1 on 6 matching bases. Germline lookup yields CDR1 LGHNT and CDR2 FRNRAP. Trimming stripped 2 bases from V and 6 bases from J, with 23 bases between. The length of the CDR3 is 18 residues. The CDR3 DNA reads as TGTGCTAGTGGTTTGACCTGGGAACAGGGTTTGCCTGGCAATGAGCAGTTCTTC. Residues: CASGLTWEQGLPGNEQFF. The full variable domain, in which reference TRBV12-5 and TRBJ2-1 provide the parts outside the CDR3, is DARVTQTPRHKVTEMGQEVTMRCQPILGHNTVFWYRQTMMQGLELLAYFRNRAPLDDSGMPKDRFSAEMPDATLATLKIQPSEPRDSAVYFCASGLTWEQGLPGNEQFFGPGTRLTVL.

In this sample, this clonotype turned up a few times. The chain uses TRBV1 and TRBJ2-7. TRBV1 is a pseudogene locus. The CDR3 consists of 12 residues. The CDR3 reads CTSSQIDYEQYF. CDR3 sequence (DNA): TGCACCAGCAGCCAGATTGATTACGAGCAGTACTTC.

This clonotype was observed a handful of times. The chain combines TRBV5-1 with TRBJ1-5; the D gene is possibly TRBD1 (6 bases). Trimming cost V 0 bases and J 7 bases, with 14 bases left between them. Germline values: CDR1 SGHRS, CDR2 YFSETQ. CDR3 length: 15 amino acids. CDR3 nucleotides: TGCGCCAGCAGCTTGGGGGGGGCCCCAGGGCAGCCCCAGCATTTT. Translated, it gives CASSLGGAPGQPQHF. The full variable domain, with the rest looked up from reference TRBV5-1 and TRBJ1-5, is KAGVTQTPRYLIKTRGQQVTLSCSPISGHRSVSWYQQTPGQGLQFLFEYFSETQRNKGNFPGRFSGRQFSNSRSEMNVSTLELGDSALYLCASSLGGAPGQPQHFGDGTRLSIL.

This clonotype appeared a few times. The V and J genes are TRBV5-1 and TRBJ2-7, with no clear D. V was clipped by 4 bases and J by 4 bases, with 12 bases between them. Germline-derived CDR1 and CDR2 are SGHRS and YFSETQ. The CDR3 is 13 residues long. As DNA, the CDR3 is TGCGCCAGCAGCGCGGACGGAGTGTACGAGCAGTACTTC. Translated: CASSADGVYEQYF.

The table lists this clonotype with a few counts. This sequence joins TRBV3-1 and TRBJ2-1, with D perhaps assigned TRBD1 or TRBD2 (7 bases each). The CDR3 runs 15 residues. Germline CDR1 and CDR2: LGHDT and YNNKEL (reference sequence). Trimming stripped 3 bases from V and 4 bases from J, with 13 bases between. In nucleotides, the CDR3 is TGTGCCAGCAGCCACCGACAGGGACTATACAATGAGCAGTTCTTC. It yields the protein CASSHRQGLYNEQFF.

This chain joins TRBV29-1 and TRBJ2-2; D is unresolved. CDR3 length: 11 residues. Trimming cost V 6 bases and J 6 bases, with 8 bases left between them. CDR1 and CDR2 from the germline V gene are SQVTM and ANQGSEA. The CDR3 DNA is TGCAGCGTCTATAGTGCCGGGGAGCTGTTTTTT. Translated, it gives CSVYSAGELFF.

The chain uses TRBV9 and TRBJ2-7; TRBD1 aligns across 11 bases. This CDR3 is built from 16 residues. Trimming removed 8 bases from V and 3 bases from J; junction bases left unmatched: 13. Germline assignment: CDR1 SGDLS and CDR2 YYNGEE. The CDR3 region has the DNA TGTGCCAGTACTCCATCCGGGACAGGGGGAATCTACGAGCAGTACTTC. As protein: CASTPSGTGGIYEQYF.

This clonotype was observed a handful of times. The chain is built from TRBV29-1 and TRBJ2-2, with D perhaps matching TRBD2 (5 bases). Germline assignment: CDR1 SQVTM and CDR2 ANQGSEA. V was cut by 5 bases and J by 0 bases, with 13 bases left in between. The CDR3 loop spans 15 amino acids. The CDR3 sequence is CSVSLGVTNTGELFF. CDR3 DNA: TGCAGCGTTTCGCTGGGAGTTACGAACACCGGGGAGCTGTTTTTT.

This clonotype has at least ten counts. The V call is TRBV12-3 or TRBV12-4, the J call TRBJ1-1; the D is unclear. The V gene lost 3 bases and the J gene lost 5 bases, with 7 bases spanning the gap. The CDR3 extends over 12 amino acids. The chain's CDR3 is CASSFGVTEAFF. In nucleotides, the CDR3 is TGTGCCAGCAGTTTCGGGGTAACTGAAGCTTTCTTT.

The gene calls are TRBV3-1 and TRBJ1-1; D uncertain. CDR3 length: 14 amino acids. V was trimmed by 3 bases and J by 5 bases, leaving 13 bases between them. Germline lookup yields CDR1 LGHDT and CDR2 YNNKEL (reference sequence). As DNA, the CDR3 is TGTGCCAGCAGCCAGAAACGCAGAGGTACTGAAGCTTTCTTT. Translation: CASSQKRRGTEAFF. The whole variable domain, filled in from reference TRBV3-1 and TRBJ1-1, reads DTAVSQTPKYLVTQMGNDKSIKCEQNLGHDTMYWYKQDSKKFLKIMFSYNNKELIINETVPNRFSPKSPDKAHLNLHINSLELGDSAVYFCASSQKRRGTEAFFGQGTRLTVV.

This clonotype was detected only a few times. The V call is TRBV2, the J call TRBJ2-7; D gene ambiguous. This CDR3 comprises 12 residues. Germline V gene lookup returns CDR1 SNHLY and CDR2 FYNNEI. Trimming pared 4 bases from V and 2 bases from J, leaving 6 bases between. This CDR3 is CASSASAYEQYF. The CDR3 nucleotides are TGTGCCAGCAGTGCATCGGCCTACGAGCAGTACTTC.

This rearrangement joins TRBV28 to TRBJ1-5; tentative D call: TRBD1 (5 bases). Trimming pared 6 bases from V and 7 bases from J, leaving 16 bases between. Germline lookup yields CDR1 MDHEN and CDR2 SYDVKM. This CDR3 is built from 14 residues. CDR3: CASSLTVAEQPQHF. CDR3 DNA sequence: TGTGCCAGCAGCCTGACAGTAGCAGAGCAGCCCCAGCATTTT. The whole variable domain, filled in from reference TRBV28 and TRBJ1-5, reads DVKVTQSSRYLVKRTGEKVFLECVQDMDHENMFWYRQDPGLGLRLIYFSYDVKMKEKGDIPEGYSVSREKKERFSLILESASTNQTSMYLCASSLTVAEQPQHFGDGTRLSIL.

In its sample, this clonotype was seen many times. As DNA, the CDR3 is TGTGCCAGCAGGTCCGGGCGCGGGAGCTTCCAAGAGACCCAGTACTTC. Protein sequence: CASRSGRGSFQETQYF. The chain has TRBV11-2 and TRBJ2-5; 7 nucleotides line up with TRBD2. V was pared by 6 bases and J by 1 base, with 11 bases of the junction left unmatched. CDR1 is SGHAT and CDR2 is FQNNGV in the germline V gene. This CDR3 has 16 residues.

This clonotype was observed a handful of times. V usage is TRBV6-5 and J usage is TRBJ2-3, with D perhaps matching TRBD2 (5 bases). The ends were cut back, 2 bases at V and 0 bases at J, with 12 bases in the middle. Germline CDR1 is MNHEY and CDR2 is SVGAGI. The CDR3 is 16 residues long. CDR3 nucleotides: TGTGCCAGCAGTTACAGGACGGGAACTAGCACAGATACGCAGTATTTT. Protein sequence: CASSYRTGTSTDTQYF.

The chain employs TRBV28 and TRBJ2-7; D is unclear. CDR3 size: 11 residues. Germline loops: CDR1 MDHEN, CDR2 SYDVKM. The ends were cut back, 5 bases at V and 6 bases at J, with 8 bases in the middle. The CDR3 DNA follows: TGTGCCAGCAGTGTTGGCGGCGAGCAGTACTTC. As protein: CASSVGGEQYF.

Concerning this clonotype itself: This CDR3 is missing its conserved last phenylalanine or tryptophan, likely due to a read error. The gene calls are TRBV7-9 and TRBJ1-2; no definite D call. The V and J ends lost 3 bases and 3 bases respectively, with 5 bases between them. The CDR3 consists of 12 residues. CDR1 and CDR2 from the germline V gene are SEHNR and FQNEAQ (reference sequence). CDR3 sequence: CASSFRDYGYTS. The CDR3 nucleotides are TGTGCCAGCAGCTTTCGCGACTATGGCTACACCTCC.

This chain connects TRBV29-1 to TRBJ2-1; TRBD1 might be the D (6 bases). The CDR3 length is 9 residues. Germline lookup yields CDR1 SQVTM and CDR2 ANQGSEA. Trimming pared 7 bases from V and 10 bases from J, leaving 8 bases between. CDR3 coding DNA: TGCAGCGGGGGACAAGAGCAGTTCTTC. Residues: CSGGQEQFF.

The gene calls are TRBV6-6 and TRBJ2-3; D ambiguous. Trimming removed 6 bases at V and 1 base at J, with 14 bases between. The CDR3 is 15 amino acids. The germline CDR1 and CDR2 sequences are MNHNY and SVGAGI (reference sequence). The CDR3 DNA reads as TGTGCCAGCAGCGAACCGGGTGGCGGCACAGATACGCAGTATTTT. Protein sequence: CASSEPGGGTDTQYF.

Many counts were recorded for this clonotype. The chain joins TRBV6-1 to TRBJ2-2; D is undetermined. Trimming took 5 bases from V and 7 from J, leaving 17 bases between them. Germline assignment: CDR1 MNHNS and CDR2 SASEGT. There are 15 residues in the CDR3. Written as DNA, the CDR3 is TGTGCCAGCAGTAAACCCCCCCAGGTTTACGGGGAGCTGTTTTTT. As protein: CASSKPPQVYGELFF.